Each of the 27 T cell receptor beta chains below was sequenced from the same sample in a study of identifying expanded T cells in peripheral blood. Profiling relied on immunoSEQ multiplex PCR, and the TCRdb table lists in-frame clones only, not all of them. This sample yields 55,000 to 60,000 clones, of which roughly 89% are seen a single time; approximately 3.8% belongs to the top ten. Sequencing input: blood. These receptors all stem from a person aged 18-69 years in good health.

The table lists this clone with a few counts. This chain connects TRBV4-3 to TRBJ2-3; 7 nucleotides line up with TRBD1. The CDR3 spans 18 residues. V shed 0 bases, J shed 3 bases, and the junction held 12 bases outside the gene matches. Germline CDR1 is LGHNA and CDR2 is YSLEER. The DNA of the CDR3 is TGCGCCAGCAGCCAAGAAATTCTAGGGGGCACTTTAACAGATACGCAGTATTTT. Protein sequence: CASSQEILGGTLTDTQYF.

This rearrangement joins TRBV5-1 to TRBJ1-1; D uncertain. CDR3 size: 13 residues. Looked up from germline, CDR1 is SGHRS and CDR2 is YFSETQ. Trimming left V 3 bases short and J 1 base short, with 7 bases between. The CDR3, as DNA: TGCGCCAGCAGCTCGGGTTGGAACACTGAAGCTTTCTTT. Translation: CASSSGWNTEAFF.

The chain recombines TRBV14 with TRBJ1-2, with 10 positions matching TRBD1. V shed 2 bases and J 3 bases; nucleotides not matched to a gene: 3. Per the germline V gene, CDR1 is SGHDN and CDR2 is FVKESK. The CDR3 has 15 residues. CDR3 bases: TGTGCCAGCAGCCAAATGACAGGGGGCGACTATGGCTACACCTTC. Translated: CASSQMTGGDYGYTF.

The V call is TRBV29-1, the J call TRBJ1-1; 7 nucleotides align to TRBD1. CDR3 length: 13 residues. The V segment lost 5 bases and the J segment 0 bases; nucleotides outside the gene matches: 3. CDR1 is SQVTM, CDR2 ANQGSEA, per germline. For the CDR3, the DNA is TGCAGCGTTACAGGGGAAATGAACACTGAAGCTTTCTTT. Its protein is CSVTGEMNTEAFF.

This clone was observed a handful of times. V gene TRBV6-5 combines with J gene TRBJ2-1, with 7 bases fitting TRBD2. The CDR3 consists of 15 residues. Germline CDR1 is MNHEY and CDR2 is SVGAGI. The V gene end was trimmed by 6 bases and the J gene end by 1 base; junction bases not matched to a gene: 6. The CDR3 region is CASRSGGGSYNEQFF. The CDR3 DNA follows: TGTGCCAGCAGGAGTGGGGGGGGTTCCTACAATGAGCAGTTCTTC.

The rearrangement joins TRBV9 to TRBJ2-7, with D perhaps TRBD2 (5 bases). Germline CDR1 and CDR2: SGDLS and YYNGEE. The CDR3 spans 15 residues. V was clipped by 0 bases and J by 2 bases, with 12 bases between them. As DNA, the CDR3 is TGTGCCAGCAGCGTAGACAGCGGCCCCACCTACGAGCAGTACTTC. Translating gives CASSVDSGPTYEQYF.

CDR3 region: CASSPGGFEETQYF. The DNA for the CDR3 is TGTGCCAGCAGCCCTGGCGGATTCGAAGAGACCCAGTACTTC. The V gene is TRBV7-9, the J gene TRBJ2-5; D is unclear. The CDR3 has 14 residues. Trimming took 5 bases from V and 3 from J, leaving 13 bases between them. Germline-derived CDR1 and CDR2 are SEHNR and FQNEAQ (reference sequence). Full variable domain (rest looked up from reference TRBV7-9 and TRBJ2-5): DTGVSQNPRHKITKRGQNVTFRCDPISEHNRLYWYRQTLGQGPEFLTYFQNEAQLEKSRLLSDRFSAERPKGSFSTLEIQRTEQGDSAMYLCASSPGGFEETQYFGPGTRLLVL.

The chain carries TRBV6-5 and TRBJ2-3; D tentatively reads TRBD1 or TRBD2 (5 bases each). V was shortened by 2 bases and J by 5 bases, with 14 bases between the two germline ends. Per the germline V gene, CDR1 is MNHEY and CDR2 is SVGAGI. The CDR3 is 15 amino acids. The CDR3 sequence: CASSYQGERGDTQYF. CDR3 nucleotides: TGTGCCAGCAGTTACCAGGGCGAGAGGGGAGATACGCAGTATTTT.

This chain joins TRBV19 and TRBJ1-1, with TRBD1 matching 9 bases. The CDR3 runs 14 residues. V gave up 8 bases and J gave up 1 base; unmatched junction bases: 5. Germline V gene sequence: CDR1 LNHDA, CDR2 SQIVND (reference sequence). The CDR3 nucleotides read TGTGCCAGTTACAGGGGGCATGGGAACACTGAAGCTTTCTTT. The encoded protein is CASYRGHGNTEAFF.

The chain employs TRBV11-2 and TRBJ2-1; no clear D. The CDR3 is 13 residues long. Germline V gene lookup returns CDR1 SGHAT and CDR2 FQNNGV. Trimming removed 2 bases at V and 7 bases at J, with 9 bases between. CDR3 coding DNA: TGTGCCAGCAGCTTATTGGTTGTTAATGAGCAGTTCTTC. Amino acids: CASSLLVVNEQFF.

The chain is built from TRBV28 and TRBJ1-5; D not certain. The V end was cut by 8 bases, the J end by 2 bases, with 22 bases between. CDR1 is MDHEN and CDR2 is SYDVKM in the germline V gene. The CDR3 loop spans 17 amino acids. The CDR3 is CASRNVAGVLGNQPQHF. As DNA, the CDR3 is TGTGCCAGCCGCAACGTCGCTGGGGTTCTGGGCAATCAGCCCCAGCATTTT.

This chain links TRBV12-5 with TRBJ2-7; D perhaps matches TRBD2 (7 bases). The V end was cut by 6 bases, the J end by 0 bases, with 18 bases between. Per germline, CDR1 LGHNT and CDR2 FRNRAP. The length of the CDR3 is 16 residues. The DNA for the CDR3 is TGTGCTAGTGGGTCGGAGGGGGGAGGGATCTCCTACGAGCAGTACTTC. Encoded protein: CASGSEGGGISYEQYF.

The chain is built from TRBV2 and TRBJ2-7; D possibly matches TRBD1 or TRBD2 (7 bases each). The CDR3 has 14 residues. The germline CDR1 and CDR2 sequences are SNHLY and FYNNEI. V was trimmed by 4 bases and J by 2 bases, leaving 12 bases between them. The CDR3 protein is CASSGGGGPYEQYF. CDR3 DNA: TGTGCCAGCAGTGGGGGAGGGGGCCCCTACGAGCAGTACTTC. Filled out from reference TRBV2 and TRBJ2-7, the complete variable domain reads EPEVTQTPSHQVTQMGQEVILRCVPISNHLYFYWYRQILGQKVEFLVSFYNNEISEKSEIFDDQFSVERPDGSNFTLKIRSTKLEDSAMYFCASSGGGGPYEQYFGPGTRLTVT.

J is TRBJ2-3 and V is TRBV9, with 9 bases aligning to TRBD1. The V gene end was trimmed by 4 bases and the J gene end by 4 bases; junction bases not matched to a gene: 4. This CDR3 has 14 amino acids. The germline V gene has CDR1 SGDLS and CDR2 YYNGEE. The CDR3 DNA is TGTGCCAGCAGCCGGGACAGGGCCGCAGATACGCAGTATTTT. This sequence encodes CASSRDRAADTQYF.

The sample holds one count of this clone. This chain joins TRBV5-1 and TRBJ2-5; 7 nucleotides align to TRBD1. The CDR3 contains 14 residues. V trimming: 2 bases; J trimming: 5 bases; junction bases outside the gene matches: 6. Germline V gene data show CDR1 as SGHRS and CDR2 as YFSETQ. Here the CDR3 reads CASSFGQAIETQYF. The CDR3 DNA reads TGCGCCAGCAGCTTCGGACAGGCCATTGAGACCCAGTACTTC.

This clone was detected only once. This CDR3 reads CASSEERGSDTQYF. The CDR3 DNA reads TGTGCCAGCAGTGAGGAGAGGGGCAGCGATACGCAGTATTTT. The rearrangement uses TRBV6-5 and TRBJ2-3; TRBD1 or TRBD2 may be the D gene (5 bases each). This CDR3 has 14 residues. The germline V gene has CDR1 MNHEY and CDR2 SVGAGI. The ends were cut back, 5 bases at V and 6 bases at J, with 15 bases in the middle.

In this sample, this clone turned up once. The rearrangement links TRBV12-5 to TRBJ2-1; weak D call: TRBD2 (6 bases). CDR3 size: 16 residues. V lost 6 bases to trimming and J lost 0 bases, with 15 bases between them. Germline V gene data show CDR1 as LGHNT and CDR2 as FRNRAP. CDR3 sequence: CASGPSRDSSYNEQFF. The CDR3 coding sequence is TGTGCTAGTGGCCCCTCCCGGGACTCCTCCTACAATGAGCAGTTCTTC.

The rearrangement joins TRBV6-6 to TRBJ1-2; no reliable D call. The germline CDR1 and CDR2 sequences are MNHNY and SVGAGI (reference sequence). Trimming took off 5 bases at V and 3 bases at J, with 13 bases between the two ends. There are 14 residues in the CDR3. This chain's CDR3 is CASSPGLFDYGYTF. CDR3 bases: TGTGCCAGCAGTCCTGGGTTGTTCGACTATGGCTACACCTTC.

The chain joins TRBV27 to TRBJ1-2; 7 bases map to TRBD1. With V trimmed by 6 bases and J by 7 bases, 11 bases remained unmatched. The germline CDR1 and CDR2 sequences are MNHEY and SMNVEV (reference sequence). The CDR3 is made up of 14 amino acids. CDR3 bases: TGTGCCAGCAGCAATCGACAGGGTATAAGTGGCTACACCTTC. Its translation: CASSNRQGISGYTF.

This clone was seen a single time. The chain couples TRBV7-8 to TRBJ1-5; 7 bases map to TRBD1. There are 15 residues in the CDR3. The germline gives CDR1 SGHVS, CDR2 FQNEAQ. V shed 4 bases, J shed 5 bases, and the junction held 8 bases outside the gene matches. The CDR3 bases are TGTGCCAGCAGCTCCCTTAGGGACAGCTATCAGCCCCAGCATTTT. Translating gives CASSSLRDSYQPQHF.

The chain joins TRBV5-4 to TRBJ2-5; D is unclear. This CDR3 has 14 amino acids. Germline V gene data show CDR1 as SGHNT and CDR2 as YYREEE (reference sequence). Trimming took 0 bases from V and 2 from J, leaving 8 bases between them. CDR3 nucleotides: TGTGCCAGCAGCTTGGGTCAGGCTCAAGAGACCCAGTACTTC. Translated: CASSLGQAQETQYF.

The chain combines TRBV11-2 with TRBJ1-3; D may be TRBD1 (5 bases). Looked up from germline, CDR1 is SGHAT and CDR2 is FQNNGV. V shed 4 bases and J shed 0 bases, with 16 bases lying between them. The CDR3 length is 17 residues. The CDR3 reads CASSYKLWGDSGNTIYF. CDR3 nucleotides: TGTGCCAGCAGCTACAAATTGTGGGGGGACTCTGGAAACACCATATATTTT.

The J gene is TRBJ2-7, the V gene TRBV2; D is uncertain. The length of the CDR3 is 14 residues. The germline V and J ends were trimmed by 3 bases and 5 bases, with 14 bases remaining between them. Per germline, CDR1 SNHLY and CDR2 FYNNEI. CDR3 coding DNA: TGTGCCAGCAGTGATACTTGGGGTTTGAACGAGCAGTACTTC. This encodes CASSDTWGLNEQYF.

The genes are TRBV5-4 and TRBJ2-3; TRBD2 matches at 11 bases. This CDR3 comprises 16 residues. The germline V gene has CDR1 SGHNT and CDR2 YYREEE (reference sequence). V was clipped by 5 bases and J by 4 bases; unmatched bases: 9. The CDR3 nucleotides read TGTGCCAGCAGTGCTGGGCTAGCGGGAGGATCAGATACGCAGTATTTT. It translates to CASSAGLAGGSDTQYF.

The genes are TRBV2 and TRBJ2-1, with 7 bases aligning to TRBD2. The ends lost 8 bases at V and 3 bases at J; junction bases unmatched: 10. CDR3 size: 15 residues. The germline V gene has CDR1 SNHLY and CDR2 FYNNEI. CDR3 loop: CASFLSGLFYNEQFF. In nucleotides, the CDR3 is TGTGCCAGCTTTCTTAGCGGGCTCTTCTACAATGAGCAGTTCTTC.

This clone was seen once. The chain uses TRBV6-5 and TRBJ1-5; D remains unclear. Germline assignment: CDR1 MNHEY and CDR2 SVGAGI. Trimming shortened V by 6 bases and J by 0 bases, and 12 bases separated the two germline ends. CDR3 length: 15 residues. This CDR3 reads CASSYDKHSNQPQHF. The CDR3 bases are TGTGCCAGCAGCTACGACAAGCATAGCAATCAGCCCCAGCATTTT.

This chain uses TRBV12-2 with TRBJ1-6; TRBD1, the D gene given by the table, was not confirmed from the DNA. TRBV12-2 is tagged as a pseudogene. The CDR3 length is 18 residues. CDR3 region: CASRLVQSPGQGNSPLHF. CDR3 coding DNA: TGTGCAAGTCGCTTAGTCCAATCACCGGGACAGGGTAATTCACCCCTCCACTTT.